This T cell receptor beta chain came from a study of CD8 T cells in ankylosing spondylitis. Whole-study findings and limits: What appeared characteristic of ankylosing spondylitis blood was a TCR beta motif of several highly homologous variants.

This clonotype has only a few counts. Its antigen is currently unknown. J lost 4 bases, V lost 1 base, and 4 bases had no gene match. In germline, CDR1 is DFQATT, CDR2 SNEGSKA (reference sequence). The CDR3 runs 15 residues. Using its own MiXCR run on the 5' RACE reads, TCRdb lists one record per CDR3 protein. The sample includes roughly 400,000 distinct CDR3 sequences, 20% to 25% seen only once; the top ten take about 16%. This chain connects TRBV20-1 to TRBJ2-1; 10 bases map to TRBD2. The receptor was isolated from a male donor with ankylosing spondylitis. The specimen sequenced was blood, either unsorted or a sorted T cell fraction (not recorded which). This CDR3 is CSARALAGGYNEQFF. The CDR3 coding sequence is TGCAGTGCTAGAGCTTTAGCGGGAGGTTACAATGAGCAGTTCTTC.